The T cell receptor beta chain described here comes from a study of OX40 agonist ivuxolimab in advanced cancers. Study-wide context: Patients were infused with ivuxolimab every 2 weeks at 0.01 to 10 mg/kg.

Findings and caveats of the study: Antigen specificity remained undetermined for the expanded peripheral T cells.

Germline CDR1 and CDR2: MNHEY and SVGAGI. V was clipped by 3 bases and J by 1 base; unmatched bases: 7. The CDR3 totals 16 residues. Sequencing was performed with immunoSEQ multiplex PCR; in TCRdb, only in-frame clones are kept and a portion is missing. The data hold about 80,000 clones, with roughly nine tenths observed a single time. On this clone: Its antigen is not identified.

This TCR derives from an adult with an advanced solid tumor such as melanoma, head and neck, liver or kidney cancer. The source material was CD4+ or CD8+ T cells sorted from blood, sampled in a trial of the OX40 agonist ivuxolimab. The rearrangement uses TRBV6-5 and TRBJ1-1, with 8 bases lining up with TRBD1. CDR3 sequence reads: CASSYGGQGPNTEAFF. The DNA of the CDR3 is TGTGCCAGCAGTTATGGCGGACAGGGCCCGAACACTGAAGCTTTCTTT.